These 16 T cell receptor beta chains were sequenced from one sample in a study of blood T cell repertoires in COVID-19 (dated by TCRdb to 2020 to 2022). Library preparation used the immunoSEQ multiplex PCR assay. What TCRdb holds here is the immuneACCESS table cut down to in-frame rearrangements. Part of the clones is not present; checked against another copy, under half of the missing clones reflect an unresolved V gene, and the others are unexplained. Within this sample are 380,000 or so clones, with 80% to 90% of them counted one time only. Roughly 1.2% of the sample lies in the top ten. Sample: peripheral blood. The receptors were gathered from a man in his forties with acute or convalescent COVID-19.

The chain couples TRBV9 to TRBJ2-1, with D perhaps matching TRBD1 (5 bases). CDR1 is SGDLS and CDR2 is YYNGEE in the germline V gene. The length of the CDR3 is 13 residues. The V gene lost 3 bases and the J gene lost 7 bases, with 11 bases spanning the gap. As DNA, the CDR3 is TGTGCCAGCAGCGGACAGATTGGGAATGAGCAGTTCTTC. It codes for CASSGQIGNEQFF.

A single count supports this clone. V and J are TRBV10-2 and TRBJ1-2, with a possible D match to TRBD1 (6 bases). Germline V gene sequence: CDR1 WSHSY, CDR2 SAAADI. The CDR3 is 14 amino acids. The germline V and J ends were trimmed by 5 bases and 7 bases, with 17 bases remaining between them. CDR3 nucleotide sequence: TGCGCCAGCAGTCCCTCGGGGGGGGCGGGTGGCTACACCTTC. Protein product: CASSPSGGAGGYTF.

This clone was seen once. The chain combines TRBV28 with TRBJ2-3; possibly TRBD2 for D (5 bases). Trimming shortened V by 3 bases and J by 1 base, and 8 bases separated the two germline ends. CDR3 length: 14 residues. From germline, CDR1 is MDHEN and CDR2 SYDVKM. The chain's CDR3 is CASSFAGGTDTQYF. The CDR3 bases are TGTGCCAGCAGTTTTGCCGGGGGCACAGATACGCAGTATTTT.

Written as DNA, the CDR3 is TGTGCCAGCAGCCTAACAGGGACTGAAGCTTTCTTT. Amino acid sequence: CASSLTGTEAFF. V is TRBV13 and J is TRBJ1-1; tentatively, D is TRBD1 (6 bases). The V gene's germline CDR1 is PRHDT and CDR2 FYEKMQ (reference sequence). The CDR3 loop spans 12 amino acids. V was clipped by 5 bases and J by 5 bases, with 9 bases between them.

This chain uses TRBV4-2 with TRBJ1-4; 12 bases agree with TRBD1. This CDR3 region has 16 residues. CDR1 LGHNA and CDR2 YNFKEQ come from the germline V gene. J was trimmed by 8 bases and V by 0 bases; bases with no gene match: 4. CDR3 sequence: CASSQEVGTGGEKLFF. The CDR3 bases are TGTGCCAGCAGCCAAGAGGTGGGGACAGGGGGCGAAAAACTGTTTTTT.

This clone occurred once. V is TRBV6-1 and J is TRBJ1-5, with a weak D call TRBD1 (6 bases). The germline V gene encodes CDR1 MNHNS and CDR2 SASEGT. Trimming took off 6 bases at V and 7 bases at J, with 13 bases between the two ends. The CDR3 has 13 residues. CDR3 bases: TGTGCCAGCAGCGAACAGGGCGACCAGCCCCAGCATTTT. It is translated as CASSEQGDQPQHF.

V usage is TRBV6-2 or TRBV6-3 and J usage is TRBJ1-3; D remains ambiguous. From germline, CDR1 is MNHEY and CDR2 SVGEGT. CDR3 size: 15 residues. V gave up 6 bases and J gave up 4 bases, with 16 bases separating them. The DNA for the CDR3 is TGTGCCAGCAGCCCACTGAGACAAAGAGGAAACACCATATATTTT. Its protein is CASSPLRQRGNTIYF.

J is TRBJ2-4 and V is TRBV10-1; D call uncertain. V lost 0 bases to trimming and J lost 0 bases, with 12 bases between them. The CDR3 spans 17 residues. From germline, CDR1 is WNHNN and CDR2 SYGVQD (reference sequence). CDR3 coding DNA: TGCGCCAGCAGTGAGTCTGGCCTCATCCTAGCCAAAAACATTCAGTACTTC. As protein: CASSESGLILAKNIQYF.

The rearrangement uses TRBV7-9 and TRBJ2-6; 7 positions agree with TRBD1. The V gene's germline CDR1 is SEHNR and CDR2 FQNEAQ (reference sequence). The V and J ends lost 5 bases and 1 base, in that order; junction bases with no gene match: 5. The CDR3 has 16 amino acids. As DNA, the CDR3 is TGTGCCAGCAGCCTAACGACAGGGTCTGGGGCCAACGTCCTGACTTTC. It codes for CASSLTTGSGANVLTF.

The gene calls are TRBV3-1 (or the pseudogene TRBV3-2) and TRBJ2-2; 8 bases match TRBD1. CDR1 LGHDT and CDR2 YNNKEL come from the germline V gene (reference sequence). The CDR3 is 16 amino acids. V lost 4 bases and J lost 4; bases outside the gene matches: 8. CDR3 nucleotide sequence: TGTGCCAGCAGCCTAGGCTTGACAGGGGCCACCGGGGAGCTGTTTTTT. It specifies CASSLGLTGATGELFF.

The gene calls are TRBV27 and TRBJ2-5; TRBD2 matches at 11 bases. CDR3 size: 16 residues. The V segment lost 1 base and the J segment 5 bases; nucleotides outside the gene matches: 6. The germline CDR1 and CDR2 sequences are MNHEY and SMNVEV (reference sequence). Here the CDR3 reads CASSLLTSGGIETQYF. DNA of the CDR3: TGTGCCAGCAGTTTATTAACTAGCGGGGGTATTGAGACCCAGTACTTC.

V usage is TRBV5-4 and J usage is TRBJ1-6; possibly TRBD1 for D (5 bases). CDR3 size: 14 residues. Germline V CDR1 and CDR2: SGHNT, YYREEE (reference sequence). V shed 4 bases and J shed 12 bases, with 17 bases lying between them. CDR3: CASSERGLKEPLHF. The CDR3 DNA sequence: TGTGCCAGCAGCGAGAGGGGACTGAAAGAACCCCTCCACTTT.

The V gene is TRBV27, the J gene TRBJ2-7; 13 bases line up with TRBD2. Trimming took 2 bases from V and 6 from J; bases not matched to a gene: 1. The CDR3 is made up of 14 amino acids. Per the germline V gene, CDR1 is MNHEY and CDR2 is SMNVEV (reference sequence). The CDR3 DNA sequence: TGTGCCAGCAGTTTAGGACTAGCGGGAGTCGAGCAGTACTTC. Translation: CASSLGLAGVEQYF.

The chain combines TRBV27 with TRBJ1-1; possible D gene TRBD1, 6 bases. V was cut by 5 bases and J by 4 bases, with 14 bases left in between. The CDR3 totals 14 residues. Germline values: CDR1 MNHEY, CDR2 SMNVEV (reference sequence). Here the CDR3 reads CASSIDRMGTEAFF. In DNA, the CDR3 is TGTGCCAGCAGTATAGACAGGATGGGCACTGAAGCTTTCTTT.

V and J are TRBV18 and TRBJ2-2, with 7 positions matching TRBD1. Germline V lookup: CDR1 KGHSH, CDR2 LQKENI. The CDR3 runs to 17 residues. V lost 4 bases, J lost 0 bases, and 8 bases stayed unmatched. CDR3: CASSRTTGFANTGELFF. CDR3 in DNA: TGTGCCAGCTCACGAACGACAGGGTTTGCGAACACCGGGGAGCTGTTTTTT.

The V gene is TRBV6-2 or TRBV6-3, the J gene TRBJ1-2, with TRBD1 as a possible D gene (6 bases). The ends were cut back, 6 bases at V and 8 bases at J, with 19 bases in the middle. From germline, CDR1 is MNHEY and CDR2 SVGEGT. The CDR3 length is 14 residues. CDR3 nucleotide sequence: TGTGCCAGCAGCCTAACCGGGACAACGGGGGGCTACACCTTC. Amino acid sequence: CASSLTGTTGGYTF.